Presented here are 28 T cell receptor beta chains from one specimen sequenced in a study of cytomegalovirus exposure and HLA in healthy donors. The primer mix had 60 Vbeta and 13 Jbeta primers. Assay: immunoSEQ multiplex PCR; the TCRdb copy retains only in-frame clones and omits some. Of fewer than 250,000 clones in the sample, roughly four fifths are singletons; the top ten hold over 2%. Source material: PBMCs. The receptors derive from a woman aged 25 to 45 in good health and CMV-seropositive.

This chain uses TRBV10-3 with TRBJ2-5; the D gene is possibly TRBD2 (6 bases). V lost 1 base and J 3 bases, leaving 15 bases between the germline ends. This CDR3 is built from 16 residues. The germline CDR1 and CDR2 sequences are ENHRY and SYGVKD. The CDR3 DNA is TGTGCCATCAGTGAGTTCTCGGGGGTCGAGAAAGAGACCCAGTACTTC. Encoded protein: CAISEFSGVEKETQYF.

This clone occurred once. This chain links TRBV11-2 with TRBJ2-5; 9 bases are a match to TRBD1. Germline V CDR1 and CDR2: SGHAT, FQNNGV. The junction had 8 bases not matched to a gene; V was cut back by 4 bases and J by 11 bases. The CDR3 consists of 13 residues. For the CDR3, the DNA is TGTGCCAGCAGCTCGGGACAGGGCGGAGAGCAGTACTTC. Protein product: CASSSGQGGEQYF.

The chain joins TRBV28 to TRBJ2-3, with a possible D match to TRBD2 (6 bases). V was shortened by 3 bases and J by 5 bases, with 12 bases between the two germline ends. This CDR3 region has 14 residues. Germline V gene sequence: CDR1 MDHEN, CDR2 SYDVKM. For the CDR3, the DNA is TGTGCCAGCAGTTTCTCCGGGAGAGGAGATACGCAGTATTTT. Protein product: CASSFSGRGDTQYF. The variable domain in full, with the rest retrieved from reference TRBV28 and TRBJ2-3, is DVKVTQSSRYLVKRTGEKVFLECVQDMDHENMFWYRQDPGLGLRLIYFSYDVKMKEKGDIPEGYSVSREKKERFSLILESASTNQTSMYLCASSFSGRGDTQYFGPGTRLTVL.

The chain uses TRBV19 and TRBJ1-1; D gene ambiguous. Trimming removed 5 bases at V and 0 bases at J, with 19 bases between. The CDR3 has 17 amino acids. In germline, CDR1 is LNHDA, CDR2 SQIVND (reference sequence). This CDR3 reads CASSATVKVGVNTEAFF. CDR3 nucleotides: TGTGCCAGTAGTGCCACTGTGAAGGTGGGAGTGAACACTGAAGCTTTCTTT.

The CDR3 DNA reads as TGTGCCAGCAGCCCGGGACAGTTCAATCAGCCCCAGCATTTT. It is translated as CASSPGQFNQPQHF. The rearrangement links TRBV27 to TRBJ1-5, with TRBD1 matching over 7 bases. CDR3 length: 14 residues. The V and J ends lost 6 bases and 3 bases, in that order; junction bases with no gene match: 5. Germline V CDR1 and CDR2: MNHEY, SMNVEV (reference sequence).

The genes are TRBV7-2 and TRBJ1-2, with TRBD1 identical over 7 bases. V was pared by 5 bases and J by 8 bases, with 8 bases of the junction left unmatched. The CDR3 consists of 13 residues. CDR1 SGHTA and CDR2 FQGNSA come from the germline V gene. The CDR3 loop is CASSRRQGGGYTF. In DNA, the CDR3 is TGTGCCAGCAGCCGGAGACAGGGAGGAGGCTACACCTTC.

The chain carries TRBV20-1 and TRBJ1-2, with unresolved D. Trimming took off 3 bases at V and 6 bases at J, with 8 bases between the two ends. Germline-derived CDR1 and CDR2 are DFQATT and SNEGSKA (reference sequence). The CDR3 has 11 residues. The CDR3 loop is CSASPSHGYTF. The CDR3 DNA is TGCAGTGCTAGCCCTTCTCATGGCTACACCTTC.

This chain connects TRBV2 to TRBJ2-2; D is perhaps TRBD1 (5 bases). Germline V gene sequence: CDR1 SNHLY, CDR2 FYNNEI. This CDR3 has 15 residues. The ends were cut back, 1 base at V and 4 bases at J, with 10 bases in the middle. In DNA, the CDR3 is TGTGCCAGCAGTGAAGGAGACAGACTCACCGGGGAGCTGTTTTTT. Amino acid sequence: CASSEGDRLTGELFF.

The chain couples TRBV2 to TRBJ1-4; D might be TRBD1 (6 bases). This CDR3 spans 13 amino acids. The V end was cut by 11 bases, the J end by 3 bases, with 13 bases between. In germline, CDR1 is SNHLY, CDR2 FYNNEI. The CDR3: CAGGGGSNEKLFF. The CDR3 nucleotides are TGTGCCGGGGGAGGGGGATCTAATGAAAAACTGTTTTTT.

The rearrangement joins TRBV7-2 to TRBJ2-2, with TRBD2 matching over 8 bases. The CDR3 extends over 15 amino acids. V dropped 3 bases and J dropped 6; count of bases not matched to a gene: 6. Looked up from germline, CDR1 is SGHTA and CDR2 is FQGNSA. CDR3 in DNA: TGTGCCAGCAGCTTTTTCCGGGGGGGATCCGGGGAGCTGTTTTTT. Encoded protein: CASSFFRGGSGELFF.

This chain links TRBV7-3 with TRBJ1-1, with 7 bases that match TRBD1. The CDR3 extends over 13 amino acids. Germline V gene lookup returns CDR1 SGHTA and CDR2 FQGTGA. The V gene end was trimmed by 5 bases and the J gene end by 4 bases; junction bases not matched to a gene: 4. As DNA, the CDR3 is TGTGCCAGCAGCCCCAGGGGGAGCACTGAAGCTTTCTTT. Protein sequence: CASSPRGSTEAFF.

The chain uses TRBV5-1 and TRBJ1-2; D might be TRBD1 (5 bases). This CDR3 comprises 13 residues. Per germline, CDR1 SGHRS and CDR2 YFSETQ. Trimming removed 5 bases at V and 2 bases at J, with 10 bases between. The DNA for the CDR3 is TGCGCCAGCAGTCCGGACAAAAACTATGGCTACACCTTC. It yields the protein CASSPDKNYGYTF.

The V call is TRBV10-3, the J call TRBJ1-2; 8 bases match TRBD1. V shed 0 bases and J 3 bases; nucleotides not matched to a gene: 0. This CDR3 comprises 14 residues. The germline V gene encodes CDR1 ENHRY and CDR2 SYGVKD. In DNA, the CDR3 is TGTGCCATCAGTGAGTCGACAGGGGACTATGGCTACACCTTC. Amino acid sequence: CAISESTGDYGYTF.

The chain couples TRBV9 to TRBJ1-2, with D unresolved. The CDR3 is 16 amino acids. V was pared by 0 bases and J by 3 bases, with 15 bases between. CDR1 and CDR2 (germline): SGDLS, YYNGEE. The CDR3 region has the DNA TGTGCCAGCAGCGTAGGAGGGTCTGAGCCTTACTATGGCTACACCTTC. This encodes CASSVGGSEPYYGYTF.

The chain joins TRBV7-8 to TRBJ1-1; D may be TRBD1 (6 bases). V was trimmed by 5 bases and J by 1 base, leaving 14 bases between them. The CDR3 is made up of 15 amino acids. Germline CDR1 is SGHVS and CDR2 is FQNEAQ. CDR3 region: CASSPLGGRNTEAFF. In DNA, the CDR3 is TGTGCCAGCAGCCCCTTAGGGGGTAGGAACACTGAAGCTTTCTTT. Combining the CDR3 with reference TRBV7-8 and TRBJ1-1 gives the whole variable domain GAGVSQSPRYKVAKRGQDVALRCDPISGHVSLFWYQQALGQGPEFLTYFQNEAQLDKSGLPSDRFFAERPEGSVSTLKIQRTQQEDSAVYLCASSPLGGRNTEAFFGQGTRLTVV.

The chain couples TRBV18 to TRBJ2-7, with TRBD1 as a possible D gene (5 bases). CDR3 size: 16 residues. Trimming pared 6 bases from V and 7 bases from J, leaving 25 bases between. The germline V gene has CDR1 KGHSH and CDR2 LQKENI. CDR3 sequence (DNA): TGTGCCAGCTCCTCGTACAGCACAGGTGGGGTCGGTGAGCAGTACTTC. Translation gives CASSSYSTGGVGEQYF.

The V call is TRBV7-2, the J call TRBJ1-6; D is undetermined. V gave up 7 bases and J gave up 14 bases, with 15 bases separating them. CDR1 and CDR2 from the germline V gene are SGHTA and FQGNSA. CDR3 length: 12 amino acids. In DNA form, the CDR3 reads TGTGCCAGCAAAGGAGGCCCCGCGGCCCTCCACTTT. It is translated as CASKGGPAALHF.

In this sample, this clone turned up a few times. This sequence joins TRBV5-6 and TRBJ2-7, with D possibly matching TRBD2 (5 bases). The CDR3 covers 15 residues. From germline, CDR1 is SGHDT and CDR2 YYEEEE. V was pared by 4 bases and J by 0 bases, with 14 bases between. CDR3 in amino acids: CASSPISASSYEQYF. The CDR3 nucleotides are TGTGCCAGCAGCCCCATTAGCGCATCCTCCTACGAGCAGTACTTC.

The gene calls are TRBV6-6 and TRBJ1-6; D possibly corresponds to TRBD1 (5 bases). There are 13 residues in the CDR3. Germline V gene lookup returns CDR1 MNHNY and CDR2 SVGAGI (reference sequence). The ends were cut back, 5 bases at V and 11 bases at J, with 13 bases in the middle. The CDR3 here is CASSGQSSAPLHF. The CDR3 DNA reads TGTGCCAGCAGTGGACAAAGCTCCGCACCCCTCCACTTT.

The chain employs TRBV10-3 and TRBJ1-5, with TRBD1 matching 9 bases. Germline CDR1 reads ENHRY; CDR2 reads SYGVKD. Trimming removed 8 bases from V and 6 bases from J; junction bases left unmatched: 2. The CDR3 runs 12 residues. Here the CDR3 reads CAIGTGTQPQHF. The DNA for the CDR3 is TGTGCCATCGGGACAGGGACTCAGCCCCAGCATTTT.

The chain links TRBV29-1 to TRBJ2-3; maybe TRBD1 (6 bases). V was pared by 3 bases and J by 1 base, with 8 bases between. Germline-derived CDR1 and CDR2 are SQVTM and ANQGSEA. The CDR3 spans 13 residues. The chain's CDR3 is CSVDKGGTDTQYF. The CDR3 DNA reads TGCAGCGTTGATAAGGGGGGCACAGATACGCAGTATTTT.

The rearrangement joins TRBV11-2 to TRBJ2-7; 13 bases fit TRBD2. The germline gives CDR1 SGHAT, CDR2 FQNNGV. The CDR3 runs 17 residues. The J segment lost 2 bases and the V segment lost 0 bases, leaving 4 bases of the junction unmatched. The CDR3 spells CASSLDIGLAGAYEQYF. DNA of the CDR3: TGTGCCAGCAGCTTAGATATTGGACTAGCGGGAGCCTACGAGCAGTACTTC.

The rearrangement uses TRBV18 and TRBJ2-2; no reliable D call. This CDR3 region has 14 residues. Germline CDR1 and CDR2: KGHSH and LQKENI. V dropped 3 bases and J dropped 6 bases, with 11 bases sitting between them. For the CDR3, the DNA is TGTGCCAGCTCACCGCCCGAAAGCCCCGGGGAGCTGTTTTTT. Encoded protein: CASSPPESPGELFF.

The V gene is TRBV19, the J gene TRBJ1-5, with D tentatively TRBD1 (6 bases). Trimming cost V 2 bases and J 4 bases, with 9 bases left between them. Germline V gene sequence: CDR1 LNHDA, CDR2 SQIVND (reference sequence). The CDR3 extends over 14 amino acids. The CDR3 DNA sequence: TGTGCCAGTAGTATACACAGGGATAATCAGCCCCAGCATTTT. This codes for CASSIHRDNQPQHF.

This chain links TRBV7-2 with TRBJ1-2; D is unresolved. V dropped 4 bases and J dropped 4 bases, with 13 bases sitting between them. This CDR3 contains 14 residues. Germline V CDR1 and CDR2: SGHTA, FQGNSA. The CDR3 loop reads CASSYGRGSYGYTF. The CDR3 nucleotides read TGTGCCAGCAGCTACGGACGGGGAAGCTATGGCTACACCTTC.

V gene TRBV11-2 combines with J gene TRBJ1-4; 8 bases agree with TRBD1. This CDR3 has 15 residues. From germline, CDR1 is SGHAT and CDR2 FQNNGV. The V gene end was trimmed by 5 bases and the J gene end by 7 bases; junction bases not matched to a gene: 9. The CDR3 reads CASSPRTGTTEKLFF. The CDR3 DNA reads TGTGCCAGCAGCCCTCGGACAGGGACAACTGAAAAACTGTTTTTT.

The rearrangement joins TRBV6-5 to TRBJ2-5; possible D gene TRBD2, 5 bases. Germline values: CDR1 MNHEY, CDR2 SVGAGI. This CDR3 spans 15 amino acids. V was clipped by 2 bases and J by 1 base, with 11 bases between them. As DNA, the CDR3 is TGTGCCAGCAGTTACAGTTGGGCGGGCCAAGAGACCCAGTACTTC. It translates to CASSYSWAGQETQYF.

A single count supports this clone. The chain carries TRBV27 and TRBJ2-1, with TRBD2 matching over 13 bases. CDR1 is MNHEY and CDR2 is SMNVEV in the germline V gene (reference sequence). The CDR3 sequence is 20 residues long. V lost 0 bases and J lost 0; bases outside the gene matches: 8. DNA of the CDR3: TGTGCCAGCAGTTTATCGGGGACTAGCGGGACTTATGGCTCCTACAATGAGCAGTTCTTC. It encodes CASSLSGTSGTYGSYNEQFF.